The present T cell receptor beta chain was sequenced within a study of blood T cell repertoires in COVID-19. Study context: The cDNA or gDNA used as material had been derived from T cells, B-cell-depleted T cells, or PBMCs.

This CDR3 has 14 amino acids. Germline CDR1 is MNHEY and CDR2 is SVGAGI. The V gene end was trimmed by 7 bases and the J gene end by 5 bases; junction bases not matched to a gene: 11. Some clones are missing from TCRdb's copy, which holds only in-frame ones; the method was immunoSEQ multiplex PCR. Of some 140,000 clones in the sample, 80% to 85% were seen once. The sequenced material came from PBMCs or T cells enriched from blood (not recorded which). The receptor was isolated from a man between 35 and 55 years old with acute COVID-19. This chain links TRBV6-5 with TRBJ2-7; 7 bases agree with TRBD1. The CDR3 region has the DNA TGTGCCAGCATCTCCGACAGGGAGAGCAACGAGCAGTACTTC. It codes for CASISDRESNEQYF.